The TCR beta chain described here comes from a study of T cells after yellow fever vaccination. Each CDR3 protein is one row after TCRdb ran MiXCR on the 5' RACE reads. The repertoire holds approximately 550,000 distinct CDR3 sequences, less than 20% seen once, with 14% in the top ten. This clonotype is a singleton in its sample. V shed 4 bases and J shed 9 bases, with 22 bases lying between them. This CDR3 is built from 15 residues. Looked up from germline, CDR1 is DFQATT and CDR2 is SNEGSKA (reference sequence). The chain uses TRBV20-1 and TRBJ2-1; TRBD2 might be the D (5 bases). The specimen comprised PBMCs, sampled 15 days after the yellow fever booster vaccination. The TCR comes from a man aged 25-45 years who received the YFV17D yellow fever vaccine. The CDR3 coding sequence is TGCAGTGCTACTCCCCCGGCAGAGGTAGGGAGTGAGCAGTTCTTC. Translated, it gives CSATPPAEVGSEQFF.